Presented here are 10 T cell receptor beta chains from one specimen sequenced in a study of control samples from healthy donors and cancer patients. Method: immunoSEQ multiplex PCR; TCRdb's copy keeps in-frame clones and lacks some. The table shows under 95,000 clones, with 80% to 95% occurring only once. The sequencing input was blood. These receptors came from a woman in her 30s in good health.

Concerning this clone itself: One end of the junction does not line up with germline, which may come from a read error. This sequence joins TRBV9 and TRBJ2-6, with D unresolved. The CDR3 consists of 16 residues. Per the germline V gene, CDR1 is SGDLS and CDR2 is YYNGEE. The CDR3 loop is CASRAHEGSGTNVLTF. In DNA form, the CDR3 reads TGTGCCAGCCGCGCTCACGAAGGGTCTGGGACCAACGTCCTGACTTTC.

V is TRBV6-4 and J is TRBJ1-5, with TRBD1 as a possible D gene (5 bases). Germline V lookup: CDR1 MRHNA, CDR2 SNTAGT. This CDR3 is built from 16 residues. V lost 2 bases, J lost 1 base, and 12 bases lay in between. The CDR3 reads CASSDDDRSSNQPQHF. In DNA form, the CDR3 reads TGTGCCAGCAGTGACGACGACAGAAGCAGCAATCAGCCCCAGCATTTT.

The chain employs TRBV6-5 and TRBJ2-7, with a tentative D call TRBD1 (6 bases). Germline V lookup: CDR1 MNHEY, CDR2 SVGAGI. Trimming shortened V by 4 bases and J by 3 bases, and 13 bases separated the two germline ends. The CDR3 has 14 residues. DNA of the CDR3: TGTGCCAGCAGTTTGACAGGCTTCTTCTACGAGCAGTACTTC. It is translated as CASSLTGFFYEQYF.

The rearrangement links TRBV7-9 to TRBJ1-1; 9 bases fit TRBD1. This CDR3 comprises 15 residues. With V trimmed by 0 bases and J by 5 bases, 4 bases remained unmatched. CDR1 SEHNR and CDR2 FQNEAQ come from the germline V gene (reference sequence). CDR3 sequence reads: CASSLARGQGTEAFF. As DNA, the CDR3 is TGTGCCAGCAGCTTAGCGCGAGGACAGGGGACTGAAGCTTTCTTT.

This clone was observed once. Written as DNA, the CDR3 is TGTGCCAGCAGTGTGGGGGGGGCGACGGAGAGGGCTCGCAATCAGCCCCAGCATTTT. It codes for CASSVGGATERARNQPQHF. The V gene is TRBV2, the J gene TRBJ1-5; tentatively, D is TRBD1 (6 bases). Trimming left V 4 bases short and J 2 bases short, with 24 bases between. The CDR3 is 19 residues long. Germline CDR1 and CDR2: SNHLY and FYNNEI.

Only one count was recorded for this clone. The chain carries TRBV6-5 and TRBJ2-7; 11 nucleotides line up with TRBD1. The CDR3 loop spans 13 amino acids. CDR1 is MNHEY and CDR2 is SVGAGI in the germline V gene. Germline trimming cut 8 bases from V and 6 bases from J; bases unmatched to any gene: 6. The DNA for the CDR3 is TGTGCCAGCGTCCAGGACAGGGGGCGCGAGCAGTACTTC. Its translation: CASVQDRGREQYF.

This clone was detected only once. The CDR3 reads CASSVGGVGMNTEAFF. DNA for the CDR3: TGCGCCAGCAGTGTCGGGGGAGTGGGGATGAACACTGAAGCTTTCTTT. V is TRBV10-1 and J is TRBJ1-1; TRBD1 might be the D (5 bases). The ends were cut back, 4 bases at V and 0 bases at J, with 15 bases in the middle. The length of the CDR3 is 16 residues. Germline CDR1 reads WNHNN; CDR2 reads SYGVQD (reference sequence).

The rearrangement joins TRBV3-1 (or the pseudogene TRBV3-2) to TRBJ2-7; unclear D gene. CDR1 is LGHDT, CDR2 YNNKEL, per germline (reference sequence). There are 12 residues in the CDR3. V lost 4 bases and J lost 6, with 10 bases in between. The chain's CDR3 is CASSLTRSEQYF. CDR3 bases: TGTGCCAGCAGCCTCACTCGGAGCGAGCAGTACTTC.

The chain recombines TRBV11-2 with TRBJ1-6, with 7 nucleotides matching TRBD1. Losses at the gene ends were 5 bases for V and 6 bases for J; bases not matched to a gene: 7. Germline loops: CDR1 SGHAT, CDR2 FQNNGV. This CDR3 is 15 amino acids long. The CDR3 region is CASSPSNRGNSPLHF. The CDR3 coding sequence is TGTGCCAGCAGCCCGAGTAACAGGGGTAATTCACCCCTCCACTTT.

The J gene is TRBJ1-5, the V gene TRBV7-2; D possibly corresponds to TRBD1 (6 bases). CDR3 length: 15 residues. Between the trimmed V and J ends, which lost 5 bases and 2 bases, there was a span of 13 bases. Germline CDR1 is SGHTA and CDR2 is FQGNSA. The CDR3 DNA follows: TGTGCCAGCAGCCCACTGCCAGGGGGCAATCAGCCCCAGCATTTT. Translating it yields CASSPLPGGNQPQHF. The full variable domain, in which reference TRBV7-2 and TRBJ1-5 provide the parts outside the CDR3, is GAGVSQSPSNKVTEKGKDVELRCDPISGHTALYWYRQSLGQGLEFLIYFQGNSAPDKSGLPSDRFSAERTGGSVSTLTIQRTQQEDSAVYLCASSPLPGGNQPQHFGDGTRLSIL.